This T cell receptor beta chain came from a study of blood T cell repertoires in COVID-19. V lost 4 bases to trimming and J lost 3 bases, with 16 bases between them. The germline V gene encodes CDR1 SGHRS and CDR2 YFSETQ. This CDR3 spans 15 amino acids. The data were produced by immunoSEQ multiplex PCR, yet TCRdb's version contains in-frame clones alone and is incomplete. The sample lists roughly 130,000 clones, over 75% occurring once. V gene TRBV5-1 combines with J gene TRBJ2-5; possible D gene TRBD2, 6 bases. The sequenced sample consisted of peripheral blood. This TCR derives from a woman aged 60-70 years with acute or convalescent COVID-19. Here the CDR3 DNA reads TGCGCCAGCAGCACGGAGGGCGGCTCTGAAGAGACCCAGTACTTC. Residues: CASSTEGGSEETQYF.